The T cell receptor (beta chain) under discussion was sequenced for a study of blood T cell repertoires in COVID-19. Overall study: From the United States, Italy and Spain came samples of acute and convalescent COVID-19. Sources were T cells, B-cell-depleted T cells, or PBMCs; the material itself was cDNA or gDNA.

Authors' methods: Estimation of nucleated cell counts relied on the amplification of reference gene primers. The repertoire was sequenced with immunoSEQ multiplex PCR; TCRdb's copy has only in-frame clones and lacks some. V and J calls plus clone size are reproduced from that table; the DNA served to infer D and trimming. The top ten hold about 0.24% of the sample, which has hundreds of thousands of clones, 90% seen once. V lost 5 bases and J 2 bases, leaving 7 bases between the germline ends. The CDR3 loop spans 14 amino acids. Germline V lookup: CDR1 SEHNR, CDR2 FQNEAQ (reference sequence). The chain links TRBV7-9 to TRBJ1-6, with D unclear. This clonotype originated in a woman in her late teens or twenties with acute or convalescent COVID-19. The sequencing sample was made of peripheral blood. Here the CDR3 DNA reads TGTGCCAGCAGCCCACAGACCTATAATTCACCCCTCCACTTT. Amino acid sequence: CASSPQTYNSPLHF. Together with reference TRBV7-9 and TRBJ1-6, the CDR3 gives the full variable domain: DTGVSQNPRHKITKRGQNVTFRCDPISEHNRLYWYRQTLGQGPEFLTYFQNEAQLEKSRLLSDRFSAERPKGSFSTLEIQRTEQGDSAMYLCASSPQTYNSPLHFGNGTRLTVT.